These 6 T cell receptor beta chains were all obtained from the same sample, sequenced in a study of human T cells and chemical hapten exposure. TCRdb redid the calling of the RACE reads with MiXCR, one entry per CDR3 protein. The sample includes 60,000 to 70,000 distinct CDR3 sequences, 9.5% to 13% of them seen just once. Indicated time point: pre-sensitization, week 0. Treatment in this sample: therapeutic diphenylcyclopropenone sensitization with weekly scalp DPC. The sequenced sample was whole blood, obtained in connection with sensitization to the hapten diphenylcyclopropenone (DPC). The receptor set was obtained from a woman between 50 and 59 years old with alopecia areata. Some clones in this sample may be carry-over from other donors' samples.

This clonotype was detected a few times. The chain combines TRBV28 with TRBJ1-6; no clear D. V shed 3 bases and J shed 7 bases, with 10 bases lying between them. This CDR3 comprises 14 residues. From germline, CDR1 is MDHEN and CDR2 SYDVKM. CDR3 in amino acids: CASSFGITNSPLHF. In nucleotides, the CDR3 is TGTGCCAGCAGTTTCGGTATAACGAATTCACCCCTCCACTTT.

This clonotype was found many times. The chain carries TRBV20-1 and TRBJ2-1, with 8 nucleotides matching TRBD1. CDR1 and CDR2 (germline): DFQATT, SNEGSKA (reference sequence). This CDR3 has 13 residues. V lost 6 bases, J lost 6 bases, and 7 bases stayed unmatched. The CDR3 nucleotides read TGCAGTGCCGCGGACAGGGTTAGCAATGAGCAGTTCTTC. Amino acids: CSAADRVSNEQFF.

This clonotype was observed a few times. The chain carries TRBV20-1 and TRBJ2-7, with D tentatively TRBD2 (6 bases). The V gene's germline CDR1 is DFQATT and CDR2 SNEGSKA (reference sequence). The CDR3 totals 14 residues. V lost 4 bases and J 6 bases, leaving 19 bases between the germline ends. CDR3: CSATSPRGNSEQYF. The DNA for the CDR3 is TGCAGTGCTACCTCGCCCCGGGGGAATTCCGAGCAGTACTTC.

The rearrangement uses TRBV4-3 and TRBJ2-5; the D gene is possibly TRBD1 (5 bases). Germline V gives CDR1 LGHNA, CDR2 YSLEER. Between the trimmed V and J ends, which lost 0 bases and 5 bases, there was a span of 13 bases. This CDR3 comprises 15 residues. The CDR3 sequence is CASSQDGRGSETQYF. For the CDR3, the DNA is TGCGCCAGCAGCCAAGATGGAAGGGGATCCGAGACCCAGTACTTC.

The chain uses TRBV29-1 and TRBJ1-5; maybe TRBD1 (6 bases). The germline gives CDR1 SQVTM, CDR2 ANQGSEA. The length of the CDR3 is 13 residues. The germline V and J ends were trimmed by 4 bases and 4 bases, with 11 bases remaining between them. The CDR3 DNA is TGCAGCGTTGGGTTTCAGGGGAATCAGCCCCAGCATTTT. It translates to CSVGFQGNQPQHF. Using reference TRBV29-1 and TRBJ1-5 for the parts outside the CDR3, the full variable domain is SAVISQKPSRDICQRGTSLTIQCQVDSQVTMMFWYRQQPGQSLTLIATANQGSEATYESGFVIDKFPISRPNLTFSTLTVSNMSPEDSSIYLCSVGFQGNQPQHFGDGTRLSIL.

This clonotype was recorded at least ten times. The rearrangement uses TRBV7-2 and TRBJ2-5, with D possibly being TRBD2 (5 bases). The length of the CDR3 is 12 residues. Per germline, CDR1 SGHTA and CDR2 FQGNSA. Trimming shortened V by 3 bases and J by 6 bases, and 8 bases separated the two germline ends. The CDR3: CASSFRGKTQYF. For the CDR3, the DNA is TGTGCCAGCAGCTTCCGGGGAAAGACCCAGTACTTC.